One sample yielded the 3 T cell receptor beta chains listed below, sequenced in a study of OX40 agonist ivuxolimab in advanced cancers. TCRdb keeps only in-frame clones here, not all; method: immunoSEQ multiplex PCR. The data hold roughly 49,000 clones, with about 90% observed a single time. Sequenced material: CD4+ or CD8+ T cells sorted from blood, taken in a trial of the OX40 agonist ivuxolimab. Every receptor here comes from an adult with an advanced solid tumor such as melanoma, head and neck, liver or kidney cancer.

V usage is TRBV7-2 and J usage is TRBJ1-4, with D unresolved. Trimming stripped 1 base from V and 7 bases from J, with 13 bases between. This CDR3 is 15 amino acids long. CDR1 and CDR2 (germline): SGHTA, FQGNSA. The CDR3 here is CASSLGMGFREKLFF. In DNA, the CDR3 is TGTGCCAGCAGCTTAGGAATGGGGTTTCGTGAAAAACTGTTTTTT.

The chain employs TRBV7-9 and TRBJ2-7; D is ambiguous. The V gene lost 1 base and the J gene lost 0 bases, with 1 base spanning the gap. CDR3 length: 12 residues. Per germline, CDR1 SEHNR and CDR2 FQNEAQ (reference sequence). DNA of the CDR3: TGTGCCAGCAGCTTAGGCTCCTACGAGCAGTACTTC. It specifies CASSLGSYEQYF.

V is TRBV5-1 and J is TRBJ2-3; TRBD2 aligns across 8 bases. CDR1 and CDR2 from the germline V gene are SGHRS and YFSETQ. Trimming removed 1 base from V and 0 bases from J; junction bases left unmatched: 4. The CDR3 consists of 16 residues. The CDR3 DNA reads TGCGCCAGCAGCTTGACTAGCGGAGCTAGCACAGATACGCAGTATTTT. Residues: CASSLTSGASTDTQYF.